Presented here are 24 T cell receptor beta chains from one specimen sequenced in a study of T cells in Graves' hyperthyroidism and ophthalmopathy. RNA transcripts gave rise to amplified TCR beta CDR3 regions. An initial round of RT-PCR targeting the TCR CDR3 relied on the HTBI primer set. From the multiplex PCR reads, TCRdb called clonotypes with MiXCR, one entry per CDR3 protein. The table records 600,000 to 650,000 distinct CDR3 sequences, 15% to 20% of them present only once. Sequenced: blood. The receptor source for this set is a woman aged 25 to 39 with Graves' hyperthyroidism.

This clonotype occurred once. The DNA of the CDR3 is TGCGCCAGCAGCCTTATAGGGGGGGATGGCTACACCTTC. It translates to CASSLIGGDGYTF. The chain couples TRBV4-1 to TRBJ1-2; a possible D gene is TRBD1 (6 bases). This CDR3 has 13 residues. The V end was cut by 4 bases, the J end by 6 bases, with 12 bases between. Per the germline V gene, CDR1 is MGHRA and CDR2 is YSYEKL.

V gene TRBV4-3 combines with J gene TRBJ2-1; D tentatively reads TRBD1 or TRBD2 (5 bases each). The CDR3 totals 14 residues. V was pared by 3 bases and J by 5 bases, with 11 bases between. Germline values: CDR1 LGHNA, CDR2 YSLEER. This CDR3 is CASSHIGTNNEQFF. The CDR3 DNA reads TGCGCCAGCAGCCACATCGGGACGAACAATGAGCAGTTCTTC.

In this sample, this clonotype turned up a few times. The chain uses TRBV9 and TRBJ2-1; 9 nucleotides align to TRBD2. CDR1 and CDR2 from the germline V gene are SGDLS and YYNGEE. The length of the CDR3 is 15 residues. V lost 0 bases and J lost 6; bases outside the gene matches: 4. This CDR3 reads CASSVGSGRSNEQFF. The CDR3 DNA reads TGTGCCAGCAGCGTAGGGAGCGGGAGGAGCAATGAGCAGTTCTTC.

A word on this clonotype: One base away lies a much larger clone, so this may be a sequencing read error. The gene calls are TRBV3-1 and TRBJ2-3; D is undetermined. CDR1 and CDR2 from the germline V gene are LGHDT and YNNKEL (reference sequence). The CDR3 extends over 12 amino acids. Trimming stripped 2 bases from V and 7 bases from J, with 7 bases between. The CDR3 loop is CASSQNRHTQYF. CDR3 sequence (DNA): TGTGCCAGCAGCCAAAATAGGCATACGCAGTATTTT.

This clonotype was found once. The chain links TRBV29-1 to TRBJ2-6, with 11 bases lining up with TRBD1. V lost 7 bases to trimming and J lost 2 bases; unmatched junction nucleotides: 4. The germline CDR1 and CDR2 sequences are SQVTM and ANQGSEA. The CDR3 extends over 15 amino acids. The CDR3 DNA follows: TGCAGCGCGGACAGGGGGCGGACTGGGGCCAACGTCCTGACTTTC. Translating gives CSADRGRTGANVLTF.

This clonotype has ten or more counts. This chain links TRBV27 with TRBJ2-7, with TRBD1 as a possible D gene (6 bases). Trimming took off 4 bases at V and 3 bases at J, with 16 bases between the two ends. The CDR3 contains 15 residues. Germline values: CDR1 MNHEY, CDR2 SMNVEV (reference sequence). In DNA, the CDR3 is TGTGCCAGCAGTTCCCGACAGGCGGCCGTCTACGAGCAGTACTTC. Its protein is CASSSRQAAVYEQYF.

This clonotype was seen many times. The chain is built from TRBV6-1 and TRBJ2-1; D is possibly TRBD2 (6 bases). Between the trimmed V and J ends, which lost 2 bases and 10 bases, there was a span of 18 bases. Looked up from germline, CDR1 is MNHNS and CDR2 is SASEGT. This CDR3 comprises 15 residues. The CDR3 region has the DNA TGTGCCAGCAGTGAATTCGAGGGAGGTAGAGGAGAGCAGTTCTTC. Translating gives CASSEFEGGRGEQFF.

This clonotype was recorded many times. The chain has TRBV28 and TRBJ1-4; perhaps TRBD1 as D (6 bases). The CDR3 runs to 15 residues. The germline V gene encodes CDR1 MDHEN and CDR2 SYDVKM. Trimming took 4 bases from V and 8 from J, leaving 17 bases between them. The CDR3 bases are TGTGCCAGCAGTTGGGGGGGGGCCGCCGAGGAAAAACTGTTTTTT. Protein: CASSWGGAAEEKLFF. Supplemented by reference TRBV28 and TRBJ1-4, the full variable domain reads DVKVTQSSRYLVKRTGEKVFLECVQDMDHENMFWYRQDPGLGLRLIYFSYDVKMKEKGDIPEGYSVSREKKERFSLILESASTNQTSMYLCASSWGGAAEEKLFFGSGTQLSVL.

The sample holds many counts of this clonotype. The V call is TRBV27, the J call TRBJ2-7; D not certain. Trimming left V 1 base short and J 2 bases short, with 12 bases between. The germline V gene has CDR1 MNHEY and CDR2 SMNVEV (reference sequence). This CDR3 region has 15 residues. CDR3: CASSLFGGLTYEQYF. The CDR3 DNA is TGTGCCAGCAGTTTATTTGGCGGTTTAACCTACGAGCAGTACTTC.

This clonotype was seen ten or more times. The V gene is TRBV7-9, the J gene TRBJ1-1; TRBD1 aligns across 7 bases. CDR3 length: 13 residues. Germline V gene sequence: CDR1 SEHNR, CDR2 FQNEAQ (reference sequence). Losses at the gene ends were 5 bases for V and 5 bases for J; bases not matched to a gene: 5. CDR3: CASSGTDGTEAFF. In DNA form, the CDR3 reads TGTGCCAGCAGCGGGACAGATGGGACTGAAGCTTTCTTT.

The sample holds a few counts of this clonotype. V is TRBV6-2 or TRBV6-3 and J is TRBJ1-6; no reliable D call. Trimming took 6 bases from V and 13 from J, leaving 13 bases between them. In germline, CDR1 is MNHEY, CDR2 SVGEGT. The CDR3 has 12 residues. In DNA, the CDR3 is TGTGCCAGCAGGCGCCTGGACGGCCCCCTCCACTTT. It is translated as CASRRLDGPLHF.

In its sample, this clonotype was seen many times. This chain uses TRBV3-1 with TRBJ2-3; TRBD2 is a possible D gene (6 bases). Germline loops: CDR1 LGHDT, CDR2 YNNKEL (reference sequence). The V end lost 5 bases, the J end lost 6 bases, and 15 bases lay between the germline ends. The CDR3 covers 14 residues. Here the CDR3 DNA reads TGTGCCAGCAGCGGCCGGGGAGGCCCGGATACGCAGTATTTT. Residues: CASSGRGGPDTQYF.

The CDR3 is CAWTDRSSYEQYF. The CDR3 DNA sequence: TGTGCCTGGACGGACAGGAGCTCCTACGAGCAGTACTTC. The chain joins TRBV30 to TRBJ2-7; 7 bases map to TRBD1. The CDR3 sequence is 13 residues long. V lost 4 bases and J lost 0; bases outside the gene matches: 3. CDR1 and CDR2 (germline): GTSNPN, SVGIG (reference sequence).

The gene calls are TRBV6-1 and TRBJ2-7; 10 bases match TRBD1. The trim removed 0 bases at V and 5 bases at J, leaving 7 bases unmatched. There are 16 residues in the CDR3. Germline CDR1 is MNHNS and CDR2 is SASEGT. The CDR3 here is CASSEAQGQGTHEQYF. The CDR3 bases are TGTGCCAGCAGTGAAGCTCAGGGACAGGGGACTCACGAGCAGTACTTC.

V and J are TRBV12-3 or TRBV12-4 and TRBJ2-1, with TRBD2 identical over 7 bases. The CDR3 contains 14 residues. Trimming took 4 bases from V and 8 from J; bases not matched to a gene: 8. CDR3 loop: CASSSSGIGDEQFF. CDR3 nucleotide sequence: TGTGCCAGCAGTTCGAGCGGGATCGGGGATGAGCAGTTCTTC.

The chain joins TRBV6-2 or TRBV6-3 to TRBJ2-2; 8 positions match TRBD1. The CDR3 spans 13 residues. The V gene's germline CDR1 is MNHEY and CDR2 SVGEGT. After removal of 7 bases from V and 8 bases from J, the junction contained 6 bases not matched to a gene. The CDR3 bases are TGTGCCAGCAAGGACAGGGTTTGGGGGGAGCTGTTTTTT. Its protein product is CASKDRVWGELFF.

This clonotype turned up a few times. The chain has TRBV27 and TRBJ1-5; D remains ambiguous. V was trimmed by 4 bases and J by 3 bases, leaving 10 bases between them. Germline values: CDR1 MNHEY, CDR2 SMNVEV (reference sequence). The CDR3 consists of 14 residues. In nucleotides, the CDR3 is TGTGCCAGCAGTTCTTTCTGGACCAATCAGCCCCAGCATTTT. This codes for CASSSFWTNQPQHF.

CDR3 sequence reads: CASSDPGLAGEQFF. CDR3 in DNA: TGTGCCAGCAGCGATCCGGGACTAGCGGGGGAGCAGTTCTTC. The V call is TRBV11-2, the J call TRBJ2-1; 13 bases map to TRBD2. The V gene's germline CDR1 is SGHAT and CDR2 FQNNGV. V shed 5 bases and J 10 bases; nucleotides not matched to a gene: 5. The CDR3 is 14 residues long.

This clonotype occurred a few times. This chain joins TRBV29-1 and TRBJ2-3; TRBD2 agrees at 12 bases. J lost 4 bases, V lost 6 bases, and 8 bases had no gene match. There are 15 residues in the CDR3. Germline V gene sequence: CDR1 SQVTM, CDR2 ANQGSEA. Written as DNA, the CDR3 is TGCAGCGTGAACCTAGCGGGAGGGCCAGCAGATACGCAGTATTTT. Residues: CSVNLAGGPADTQYF.

Ten or more counts support this clonotype. The chain uses TRBV3-1 and TRBJ2-7; D remains unclear. The CDR3 totals 13 residues. V was clipped by 3 bases and J by 2 bases, with 8 bases between them. CDR1 and CDR2 (germline): LGHDT, YNNKEL (reference sequence). The CDR3 DNA reads TGTGCCAGCAGCCACGGCGAAACCTACGAGCAGTACTTC. It codes for CASSHGETYEQYF.

This clonotype was observed many times. CDR3 nucleotide sequence: TGTGCCAGCAGTTTACAGACCCAGCCCCAGCATTTT. Its translation: CASSLQTQPQHF. The chain employs TRBV28 and TRBJ1-5; D ambiguous. Germline V gene data show CDR1 as MDHEN and CDR2 as SYDVKM. CDR3 length equals 12 residues. V was trimmed by 2 bases and J by 7 bases, leaving 6 bases between them.

The CDR3 loop is CASNNQETQYF. The CDR3 coding sequence is TGCGCCAGCAATAACCAAGAGACCCAGTACTTC. The chain joins TRBV5-1 to TRBJ2-5; D gene ambiguous. V lost 6 bases to trimming and J lost 0 bases, with 3 bases between them. The V gene's germline CDR1 is SGHRS and CDR2 YFSETQ. The CDR3 has 11 residues.

This clonotype was observed a handful of times. The genes are TRBV7-9 and TRBJ2-4; D is perhaps TRBD1 or TRBD2 (5 bases each). Germline V gene lookup returns CDR1 SEHNR and CDR2 FQNEAQ (reference sequence). CDR3 length: 15 residues. Trimming stripped 6 bases from V and 0 bases from J, with 12 bases between. The CDR3 DNA follows: TGTGCCAGCAGATGGGACGGACTAGCCAAAAACATTCAGTACTTC. Its translation: CASRWDGLAKNIQYF.

V is TRBV2 and J is TRBJ2-5; D is possibly TRBD1 or TRBD2 (7 bases each). From germline, CDR1 is SNHLY and CDR2 FYNNEI. Trimming cost V 6 bases and J 1 base, with 21 bases left between them. The CDR3 has 17 amino acids. The CDR3 spells CASSLQGGDEIQETQYF. DNA of the CDR3: TGTGCCAGCAGCCTCCAGGGGGGGGATGAGATCCAAGAGACCCAGTACTTC.